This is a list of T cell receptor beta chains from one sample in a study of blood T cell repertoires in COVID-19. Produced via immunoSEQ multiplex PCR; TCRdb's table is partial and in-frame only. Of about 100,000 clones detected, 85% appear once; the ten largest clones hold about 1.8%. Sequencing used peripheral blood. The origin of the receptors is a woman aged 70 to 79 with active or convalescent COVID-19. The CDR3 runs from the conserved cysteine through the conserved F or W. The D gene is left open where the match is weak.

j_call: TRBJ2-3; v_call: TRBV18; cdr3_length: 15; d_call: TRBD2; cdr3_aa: CASGKSGGAADTQYF
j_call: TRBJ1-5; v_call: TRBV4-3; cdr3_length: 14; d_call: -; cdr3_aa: CASSQDLRGQPQHF
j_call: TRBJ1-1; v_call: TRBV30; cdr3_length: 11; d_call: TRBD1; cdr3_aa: CASSGQGKAFF
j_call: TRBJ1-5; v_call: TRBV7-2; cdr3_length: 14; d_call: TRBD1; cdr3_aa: CASQTGEVNQPQHF
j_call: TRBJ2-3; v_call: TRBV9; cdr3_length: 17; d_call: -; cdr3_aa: CASSPTARGASTDTQYF
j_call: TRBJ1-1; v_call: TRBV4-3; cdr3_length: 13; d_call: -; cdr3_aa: CASSQDRNTEAFF
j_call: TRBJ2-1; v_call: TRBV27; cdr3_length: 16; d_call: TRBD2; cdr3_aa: CASSQVLAGGPHEQFF
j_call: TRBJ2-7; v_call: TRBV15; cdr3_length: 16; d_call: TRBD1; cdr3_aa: CATSATGTGPTYEQYF
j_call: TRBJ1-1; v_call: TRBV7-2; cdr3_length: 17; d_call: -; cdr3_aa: CASSPYRGGKTRIEAFF
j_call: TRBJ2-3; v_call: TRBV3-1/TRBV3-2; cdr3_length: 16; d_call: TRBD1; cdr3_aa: CASSQEGQGSTDTQYF
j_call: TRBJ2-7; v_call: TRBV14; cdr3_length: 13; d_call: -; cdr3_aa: CASSPRTGAEQYF
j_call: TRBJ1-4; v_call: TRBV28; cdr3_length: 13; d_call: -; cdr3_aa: CASSLRFNEKLFF
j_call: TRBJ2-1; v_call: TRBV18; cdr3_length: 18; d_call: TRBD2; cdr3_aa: CASSRGTSGPSSYNEQFF
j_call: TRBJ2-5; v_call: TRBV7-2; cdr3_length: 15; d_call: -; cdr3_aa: CASSLVWRGGETQYF
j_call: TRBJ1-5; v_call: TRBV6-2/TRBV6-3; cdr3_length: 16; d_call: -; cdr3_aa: CASSYFRGGSNQPQHF
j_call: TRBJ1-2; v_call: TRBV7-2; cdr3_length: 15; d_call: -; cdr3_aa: CASSLGREQSYGYTF
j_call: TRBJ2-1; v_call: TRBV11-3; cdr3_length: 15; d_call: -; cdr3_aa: CASSRTSSAYNEQFF
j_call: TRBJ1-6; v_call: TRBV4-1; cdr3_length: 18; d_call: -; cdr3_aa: CASSQEPTHRTGNSPLHF
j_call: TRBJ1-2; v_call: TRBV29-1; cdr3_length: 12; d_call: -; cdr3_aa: CSVEAGNYGYTF
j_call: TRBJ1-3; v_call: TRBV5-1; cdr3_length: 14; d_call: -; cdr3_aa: CASSLAGYGNTIYF
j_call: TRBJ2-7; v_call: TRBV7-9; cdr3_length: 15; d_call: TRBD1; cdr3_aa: CASSVGQGQTYEQYF
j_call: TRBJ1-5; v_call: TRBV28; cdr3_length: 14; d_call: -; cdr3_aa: CASRLGRGGQPQHF
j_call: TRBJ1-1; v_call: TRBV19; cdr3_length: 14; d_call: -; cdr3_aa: CASSIKQAKAEAFF
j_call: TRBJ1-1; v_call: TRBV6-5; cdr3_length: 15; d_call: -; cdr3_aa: CASSYTGTGGTEAFF
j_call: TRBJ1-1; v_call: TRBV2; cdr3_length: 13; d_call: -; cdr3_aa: CASSETRNTEAFF
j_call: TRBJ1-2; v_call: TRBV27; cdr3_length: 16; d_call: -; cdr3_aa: CASRSPTVGANYGYTF
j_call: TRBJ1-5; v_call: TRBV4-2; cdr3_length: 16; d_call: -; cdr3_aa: CASSQVLSTGDQPQHF
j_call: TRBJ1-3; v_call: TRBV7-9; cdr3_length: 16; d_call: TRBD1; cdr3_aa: CASSPRDRHSGNTIYF
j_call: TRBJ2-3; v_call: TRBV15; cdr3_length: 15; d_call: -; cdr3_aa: CATSSDLGGTDTQYF
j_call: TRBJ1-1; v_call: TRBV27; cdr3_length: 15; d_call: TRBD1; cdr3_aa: CASSPGTGMNTEAFF
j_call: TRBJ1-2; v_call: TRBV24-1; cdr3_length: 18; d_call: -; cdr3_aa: CATSDLPGRSGHPGGYTF
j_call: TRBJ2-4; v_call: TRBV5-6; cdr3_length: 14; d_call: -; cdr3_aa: CASSFGGRGNIQYF